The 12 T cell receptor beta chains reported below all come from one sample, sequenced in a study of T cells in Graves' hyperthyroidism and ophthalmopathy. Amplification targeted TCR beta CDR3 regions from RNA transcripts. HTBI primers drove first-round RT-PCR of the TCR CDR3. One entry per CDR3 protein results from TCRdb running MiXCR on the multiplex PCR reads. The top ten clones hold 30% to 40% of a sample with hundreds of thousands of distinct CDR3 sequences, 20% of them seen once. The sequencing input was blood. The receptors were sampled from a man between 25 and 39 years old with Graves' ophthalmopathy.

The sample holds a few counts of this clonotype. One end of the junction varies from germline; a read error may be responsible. This CDR3 reads CASSDVVRGITGAFF. The CDR3 bases are TGTGCCAGCAGTGATGTAGTAAGGGGTATCACTGGAGCTTTCTTT. The gene calls are TRBV25-1 and TRBJ1-1; D may be TRBD1 (5 bases). The germline gives CDR1 MGHDK, CDR2 SYGVNS. This CDR3 contains 15 residues.

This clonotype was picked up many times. The CDR3 nucleotides read TGTGCCAGCTCACCAAGAGCTTGGGAAACGGGGACTGAAGCTTTCTTT. This sequence encodes CASSPRAWETGTEAFF. V and J are TRBV18 and TRBJ1-1; D gene ambiguous. From germline, CDR1 is KGHSH and CDR2 LQKENI. The V gene lost 2 bases and the J gene lost 5 bases, with 18 bases spanning the gap. The CDR3 runs 16 residues.

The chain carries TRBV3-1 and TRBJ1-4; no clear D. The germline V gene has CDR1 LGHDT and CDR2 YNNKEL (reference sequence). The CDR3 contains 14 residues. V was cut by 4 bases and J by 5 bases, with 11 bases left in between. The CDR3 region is CASSPPGRNEKLFF. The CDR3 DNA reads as TGTGCCAGCAGCCCCCCGGGGAGGAATGAAAAACTGTTTTTT.

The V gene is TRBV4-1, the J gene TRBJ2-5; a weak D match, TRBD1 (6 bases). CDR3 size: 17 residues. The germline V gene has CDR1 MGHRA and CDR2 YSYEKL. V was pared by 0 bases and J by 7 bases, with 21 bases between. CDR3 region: CASSQEPSGATWGTQYF. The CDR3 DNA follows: TGCGCCAGCAGCCAAGAGCCCTCAGGGGCTACCTGGGGGACCCAGTACTTC.

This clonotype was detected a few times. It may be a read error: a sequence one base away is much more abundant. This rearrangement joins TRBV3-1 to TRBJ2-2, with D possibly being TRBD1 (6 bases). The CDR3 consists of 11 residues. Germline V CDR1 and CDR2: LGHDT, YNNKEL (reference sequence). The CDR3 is CASSQAGEPFF. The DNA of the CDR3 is TGTGCCAGCAGCCAGGCAGGGGAGCCGTTTTTT.

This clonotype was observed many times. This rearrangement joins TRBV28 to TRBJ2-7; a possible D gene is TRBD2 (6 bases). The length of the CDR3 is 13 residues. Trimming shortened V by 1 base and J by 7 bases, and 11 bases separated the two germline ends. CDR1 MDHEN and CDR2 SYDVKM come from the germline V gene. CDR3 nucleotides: TGTGCCAGCAGTTTATTCGGGGGTGGGGAGCAGTACTTC. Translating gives CASSLFGGGEQYF.

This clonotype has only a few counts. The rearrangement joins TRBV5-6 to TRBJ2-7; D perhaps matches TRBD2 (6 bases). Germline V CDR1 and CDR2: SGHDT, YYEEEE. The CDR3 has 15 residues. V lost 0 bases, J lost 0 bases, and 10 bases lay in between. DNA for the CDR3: TGTGCCAGCAGCTTGGGGCTAGCGCCCTCCTACGAGCAGTACTTC. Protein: CASSLGLAPSYEQYF.

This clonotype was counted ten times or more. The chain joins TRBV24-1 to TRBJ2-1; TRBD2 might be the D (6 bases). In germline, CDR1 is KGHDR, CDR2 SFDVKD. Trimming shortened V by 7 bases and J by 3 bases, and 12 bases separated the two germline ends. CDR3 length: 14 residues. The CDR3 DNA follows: TGTGCCACCAGCCGGAGGGGAGACTACAATGAGCAGTTCTTC. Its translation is CATSRRGDYNEQFF.

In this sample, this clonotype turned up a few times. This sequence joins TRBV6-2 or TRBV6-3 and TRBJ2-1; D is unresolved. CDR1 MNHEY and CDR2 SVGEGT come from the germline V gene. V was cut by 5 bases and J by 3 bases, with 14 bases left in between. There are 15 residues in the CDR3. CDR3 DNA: TGTGCCAGCAGTGCTTACCTTGTGGGCTACAATGAGCAGTTCTTC. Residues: CASSAYLVGYNEQFF.

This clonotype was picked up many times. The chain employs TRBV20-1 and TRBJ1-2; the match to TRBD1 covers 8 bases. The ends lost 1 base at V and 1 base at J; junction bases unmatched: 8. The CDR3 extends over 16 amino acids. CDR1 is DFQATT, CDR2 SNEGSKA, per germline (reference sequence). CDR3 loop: CSARGTGTGDNYGYTF. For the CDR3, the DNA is TGCAGTGCTAGAGGAACCGGGACAGGAGATAACTATGGCTACACCTTC.

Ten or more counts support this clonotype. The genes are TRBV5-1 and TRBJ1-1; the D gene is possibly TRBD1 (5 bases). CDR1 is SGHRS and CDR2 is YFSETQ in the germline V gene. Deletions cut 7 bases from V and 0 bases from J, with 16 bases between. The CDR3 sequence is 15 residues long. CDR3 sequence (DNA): TGCGCCAGCCGCGCGGGGCCTTCAATGAACACTGAAGCTTTCTTT. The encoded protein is CASRAGPSMNTEAFF.

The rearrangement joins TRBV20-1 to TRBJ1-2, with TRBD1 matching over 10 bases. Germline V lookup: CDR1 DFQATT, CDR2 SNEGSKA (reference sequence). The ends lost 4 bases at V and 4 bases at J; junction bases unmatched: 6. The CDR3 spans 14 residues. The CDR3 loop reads CSATGQGGSYGYTF. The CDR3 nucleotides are TGCAGTGCTACCGGACAGGGGGGATCCTATGGCTACACCTTC.